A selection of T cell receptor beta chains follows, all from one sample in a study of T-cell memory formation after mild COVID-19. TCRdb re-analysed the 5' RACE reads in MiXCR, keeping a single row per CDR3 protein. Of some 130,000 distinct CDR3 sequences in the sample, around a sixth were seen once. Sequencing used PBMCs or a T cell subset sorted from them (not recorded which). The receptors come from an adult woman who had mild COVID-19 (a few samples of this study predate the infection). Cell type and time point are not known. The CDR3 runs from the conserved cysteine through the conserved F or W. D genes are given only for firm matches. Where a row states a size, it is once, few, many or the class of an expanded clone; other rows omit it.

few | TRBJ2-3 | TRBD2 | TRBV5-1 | CASSLAAGGDTDTQYF | TGCGCCAGCAGCTTGGCAGCGGGGGGAGACACAGATACGCAGTATTTT
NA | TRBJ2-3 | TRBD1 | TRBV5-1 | CASREWTGGNTDTQYF | TGCGCCAGCAGAGAATGGACAGGGGGCAACACAGATACGCAGTATTTT
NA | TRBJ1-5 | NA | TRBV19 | CASSKQVGNQPQHF | TGTGCCAGTAGCAAACAAGTTGGCAATCAGCCCCAGCATTTT
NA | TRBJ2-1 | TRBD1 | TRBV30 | CAWTDTGDRYNEQFF | TGTGCCTGGACTGACACAGGGGATCGGTACAATGAGCAGTTCTTC
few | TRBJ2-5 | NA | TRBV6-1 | CASIGLGRVQETQYF | TGTGCCAGCATCGGCCTAGGGCGGGTACAAGAGACCCAGTACTTC
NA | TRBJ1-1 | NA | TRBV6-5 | CASSYTRNTEAFF | TGTGCCAGCAGTTACACCCGGAACACTGAAGCTTTCTTT
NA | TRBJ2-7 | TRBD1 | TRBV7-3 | CASSHSGGYEQYF | TGTGCCAGCAGCCACTCAGGGGGATACGAGCAGTACTTC
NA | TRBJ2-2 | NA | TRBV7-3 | CASSPGVASTGELFF | TGTGCCAGCAGTCCCGGGGTGGCCTCCACCGGGGAGCTGTTTTTT
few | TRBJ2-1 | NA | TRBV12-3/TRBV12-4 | CASSLSHMGYNEQFF | TGTGCCAGCAGTCTTTCTCATATGGGCTACAATGAGCAGTTCTTC
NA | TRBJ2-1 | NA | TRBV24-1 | CATSDLTGKGNNEQFF | TGTGCCACCAGTGATTTAACGGGAAAGGGGAACAATGAGCAGTTCTTC
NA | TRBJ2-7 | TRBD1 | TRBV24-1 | CATSGGYEQYF | TGTGCCACCTCAGGGGGCTACGAGCAGTACTTC
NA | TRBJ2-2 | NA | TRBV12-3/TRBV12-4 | CASSLDTTGELFF | TGTGCCAGCAGTTTAGATACAACCGGGGAGCTGTTTTTT
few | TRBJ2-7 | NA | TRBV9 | CASSGTSSHEQYF | TGTGCCAGCAGCGGGACTTCATCCCACGAGCAGTACTTC
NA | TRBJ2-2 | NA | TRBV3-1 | CASSTGTENTGELFF | TGTGCCAGCAGCACCGGGACGGAGAACACCGGGGAGCTGTTTTTT
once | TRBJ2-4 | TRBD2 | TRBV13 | CASTREGENIQYF | TGTGCCAGCACCAGGGAGGGTGAAAACATTCAGTACTTC
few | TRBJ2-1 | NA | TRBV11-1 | CASSLARRDGQFF | TGTGCCAGCAGCTTAGCGCGCAGGGATGGGCAGTTCTTC
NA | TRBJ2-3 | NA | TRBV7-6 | CASSLARNTQYF | TGTGCAAGCAGCTTAGCTAGGAATACGCAGTATTTT
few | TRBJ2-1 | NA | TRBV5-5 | CASAGQESSYNEQFF | TGTGCCAGCGCGGGCCAGGAGAGCTCCTACAATGAGCAGTTCTTC
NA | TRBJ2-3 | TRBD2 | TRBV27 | CASRPGLAGVRDTQYF | TGTGCCAGCAGGCCGGGACTAGCGGGAGTTCGGGATACGCAGTATTTT
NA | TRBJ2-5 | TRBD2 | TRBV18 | CASRAGVQETQYF | TGTGCCAGCCGGGCGGGGGTCCAAGAGACCCAGTACTTC
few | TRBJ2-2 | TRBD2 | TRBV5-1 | CASRLDGGAGAGELFF | TGCGCCAGCAGATTAGACGGGGGGGCCGGAGCCGGGGAGCTGTTTTTT
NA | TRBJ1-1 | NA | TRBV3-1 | CASSPTWPGHTEAFF | TGTGCCAGCAGCCCGACGTGGCCAGGGCACACTGAAGCTTTCTTT
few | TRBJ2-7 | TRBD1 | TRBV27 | CASSYGQGEYQYF | TGTGCCAGCAGTTACGGACAGGGAGAATATCAGTACTTC
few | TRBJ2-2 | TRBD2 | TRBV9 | CASSPRIGTRGHTGELFF | TGTGCCAGCAGCCCTCGAATCGGGACTAGGGGACACACCGGGGAGCTGTTTTTT
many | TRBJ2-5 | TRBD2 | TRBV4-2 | CASSQGIGGSQETQYF | TGTGCCAGCAGCCAGGGAATTGGCGGGAGCCAGGAGACCCAGTACTTC
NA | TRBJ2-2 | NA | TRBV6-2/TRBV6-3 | CASSYSEAGELFF | TGTGCCAGCAGTTACTCGGAAGCCGGGGAGCTGTTTTTT
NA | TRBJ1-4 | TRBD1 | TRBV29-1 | CSARTGDSEKLFF | TGCAGCGCCCGGACAGGGGATTCTGAAAAACTGTTTTTT
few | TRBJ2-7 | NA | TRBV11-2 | CASSLEWSSYEQYF | TGTGCCAGCAGCTTAGAGTGGAGCTCCTACGAGCAGTACTTC
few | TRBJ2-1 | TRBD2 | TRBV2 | CASRNLAGGPNEQFF | TGTGCCAGCAGGAACCTAGCGGGAGGGCCAAATGAGCAGTTCTTC
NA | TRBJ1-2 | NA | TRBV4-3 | CASSLAWSPGKHGYTF | TGCGCCAGCAGCCTGGCTTGGAGCCCTGGGAAGCATGGCTACACCTTC
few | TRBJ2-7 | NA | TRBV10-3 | CAISTYWTAVISYEQYF | TGTGCCATCAGCACCTACTGGACAGCCGTAATCTCCTACGAGCAGTACTTC
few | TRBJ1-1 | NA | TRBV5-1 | CASSWTSGADTEAFF | TGCGCCAGCAGCTGGACTTCAGGGGCGGACACTGAAGCTTTCTTT
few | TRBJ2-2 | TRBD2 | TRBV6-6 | CASRIGGGVWELFF | TGTGCCAGCAGGATCGGGGGAGGGGTGTGGGAGCTGTTTTTT
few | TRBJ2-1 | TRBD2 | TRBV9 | CASAVGLAAYNEQFF | TGTGCCAGCGCCGTGGGACTAGCAGCGTACAATGAGCAGTTCTTC
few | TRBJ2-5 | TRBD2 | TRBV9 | CASSARLASSETQYF | TGTGCCAGCAGCGCCAGACTAGCGTCTTCGGAGACCCAGTACTTC
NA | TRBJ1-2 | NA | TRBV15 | CATSRVLREQGANYGYTF | TGTGCCACCAGCAGAGTCCTCAGGGAACAGGGCGCCAACTATGGCTACACCTTC
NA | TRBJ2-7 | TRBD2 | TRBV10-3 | CAIRTSGTLLAEQYF | TGTGCCATCCGGACTAGCGGAACTCTTCTGGCGGAGCAGTACTTC
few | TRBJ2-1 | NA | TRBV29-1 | CSVEDPRVDEQFF | TGCAGCGTTGAAGATCCCAGGGTTGATGAGCAGTTCTTC
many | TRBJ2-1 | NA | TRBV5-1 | CASSLLEMSRSEQFF | TGCGCCAGCAGCTTGTTAGAGATGAGTCGATCTGAGCAGTTCTTC
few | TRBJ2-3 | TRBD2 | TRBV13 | CASRLAGVSDTQYF | TGTGCCAGCCGGCTAGCGGGAGTTTCAGATACGCAGTATTTT
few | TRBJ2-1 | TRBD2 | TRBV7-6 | CASGTSGGFVEQFF | TGTGCCAGCGGGACTAGCGGGGGATTCGTTGAGCAGTTCTTC
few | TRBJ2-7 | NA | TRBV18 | CASSPGQRNEQYF | TGTGCCAGCTCACCGGGACAACGAAACGAGCAGTACTTC
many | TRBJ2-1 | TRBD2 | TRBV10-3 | CAISVGTSGSHEQFF | TGTGCCATCAGTGTCGGGACTAGCGGGAGCCATGAGCAGTTCTTC
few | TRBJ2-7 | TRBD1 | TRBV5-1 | CASSLDRGLPYEQYF | TGCGCCAGCAGCTTGGACAGGGGGCTTCCCTACGAGCAGTACTTC
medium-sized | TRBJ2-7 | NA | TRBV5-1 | CASSAAVGVGEQYF | TGCGCCAGCAGCGCGGCCGTCGGGGTTGGGGAGCAGTACTTC